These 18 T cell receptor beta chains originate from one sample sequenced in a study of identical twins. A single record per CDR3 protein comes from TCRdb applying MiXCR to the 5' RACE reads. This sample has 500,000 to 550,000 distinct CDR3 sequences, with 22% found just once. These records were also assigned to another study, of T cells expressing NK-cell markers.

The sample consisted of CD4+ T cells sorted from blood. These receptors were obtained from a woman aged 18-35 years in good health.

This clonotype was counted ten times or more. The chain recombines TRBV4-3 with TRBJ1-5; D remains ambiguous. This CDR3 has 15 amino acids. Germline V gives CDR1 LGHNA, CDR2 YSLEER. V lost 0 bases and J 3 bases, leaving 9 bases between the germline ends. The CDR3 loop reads CASSQDKGFNQPQHF. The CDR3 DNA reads TGCGCCAGCAGCCAAGATAAGGGTTTCAATCAGCCCCAGCATTTT.

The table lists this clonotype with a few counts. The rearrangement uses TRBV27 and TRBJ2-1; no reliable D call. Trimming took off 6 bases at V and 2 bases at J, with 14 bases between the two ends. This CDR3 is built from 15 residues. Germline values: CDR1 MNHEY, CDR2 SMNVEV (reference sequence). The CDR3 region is CASRPPQAAYNEQFF. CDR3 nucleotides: TGTGCCAGCAGGCCCCCCCAGGCGGCCTACAATGAGCAGTTCTTC.

The CDR3 coding sequence is TGCGCCAGCAGCGAAACCGACAGGGGTTCCTACGAGCAGTACTTC. This translates into CASSETDRGSYEQYF. The chain couples TRBV4-3 to TRBJ2-7; 8 bases are a match to TRBD1. CDR1 and CDR2 (germline): LGHNA, YSLEER. CDR3 length equals 15 residues. Trimming took 5 bases from V and 1 from J; bases not matched to a gene: 7.

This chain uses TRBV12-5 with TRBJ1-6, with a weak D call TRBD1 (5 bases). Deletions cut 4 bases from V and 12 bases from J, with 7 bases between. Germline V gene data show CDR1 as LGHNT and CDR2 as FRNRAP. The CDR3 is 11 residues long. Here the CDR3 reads CASGSGRPLHF. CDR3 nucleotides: TGTGCTAGTGGTTCAGGGCGACCCCTCCACTTT.

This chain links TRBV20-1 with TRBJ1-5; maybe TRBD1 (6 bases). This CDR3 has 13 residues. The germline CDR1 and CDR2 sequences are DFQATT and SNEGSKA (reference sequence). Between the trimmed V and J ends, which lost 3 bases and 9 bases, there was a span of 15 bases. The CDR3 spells CSASNRAGLPQHF. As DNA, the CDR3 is TGCAGTGCTAGTAACAGGGCCGGTCTGCCCCAGCATTTT.

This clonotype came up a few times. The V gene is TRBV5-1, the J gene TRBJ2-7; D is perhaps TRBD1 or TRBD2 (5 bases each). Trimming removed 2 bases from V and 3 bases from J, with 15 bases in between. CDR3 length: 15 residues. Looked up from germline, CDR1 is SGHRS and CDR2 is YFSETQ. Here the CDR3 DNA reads TGCGCCAGCAGCTTAAGGAGTGGGGGAGACTACGAGCAGTACTTC. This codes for CASSLRSGGDYEQYF.

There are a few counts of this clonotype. Here the CDR3 DNA reads TGTGCCAGCGGAACCCCCGGGGGGTACCATGAGCAGTTCTTC. Amino acid sequence: CASGTPGGYHEQFF. The chain carries TRBV6-2 or TRBV6-3 and TRBJ2-1, with TRBD2 matching over 7 bases. V lost 8 bases to trimming and J lost 8 bases; unmatched junction nucleotides: 12. Germline V CDR1 and CDR2: MNHEY, SVGEGT. The CDR3 is made up of 14 amino acids.

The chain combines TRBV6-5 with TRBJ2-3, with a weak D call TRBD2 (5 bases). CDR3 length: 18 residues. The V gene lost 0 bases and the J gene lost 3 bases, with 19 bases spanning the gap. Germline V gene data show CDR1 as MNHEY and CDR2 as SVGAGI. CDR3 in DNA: TGTGCCAGCAGTTACTCGACTCTGAGAGGGAGTAAGACAGATACGCAGTATTTT. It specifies CASSYSTLRGSKTDTQYF.

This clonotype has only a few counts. The CDR3 nucleotides are TGCGCCAGCAGCGCCAATACACTTTCCTACAATGAGCAGTTCTTC. It translates to CASSANTLSYNEQFF. The V and J genes are TRBV4-3 and TRBJ2-1, with no clear D. V dropped 5 bases and J dropped 1 base, with 12 bases sitting between them. The germline gives CDR1 LGHNA, CDR2 YSLEER. CDR3 length: 15 residues.

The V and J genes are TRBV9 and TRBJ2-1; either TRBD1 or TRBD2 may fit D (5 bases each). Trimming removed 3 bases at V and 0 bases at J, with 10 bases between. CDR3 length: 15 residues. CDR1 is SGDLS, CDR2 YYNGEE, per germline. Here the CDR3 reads CASSAGASSYNEQFF. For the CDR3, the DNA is TGTGCCAGCAGCGCCGGGGCGAGCTCCTACAATGAGCAGTTCTTC.

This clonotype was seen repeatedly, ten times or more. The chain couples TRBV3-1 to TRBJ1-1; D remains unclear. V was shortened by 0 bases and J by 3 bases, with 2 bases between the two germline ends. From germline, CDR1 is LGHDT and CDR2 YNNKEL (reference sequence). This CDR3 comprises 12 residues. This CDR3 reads CASSQEYTEAFF. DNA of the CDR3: TGTGCCAGCAGCCAAGAATACACTGAAGCTTTCTTT.

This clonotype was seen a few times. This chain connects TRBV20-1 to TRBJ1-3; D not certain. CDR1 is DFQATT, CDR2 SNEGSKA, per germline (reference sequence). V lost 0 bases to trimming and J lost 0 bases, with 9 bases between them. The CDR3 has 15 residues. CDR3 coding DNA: TGCAGTGCTAGAGATTCGAAGTACTCTGGAAACACCATATATTTT. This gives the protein CSARDSKYSGNTIYF.

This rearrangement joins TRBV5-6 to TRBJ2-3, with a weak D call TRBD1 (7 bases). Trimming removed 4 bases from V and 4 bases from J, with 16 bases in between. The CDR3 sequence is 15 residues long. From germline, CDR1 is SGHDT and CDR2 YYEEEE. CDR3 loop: CASSPRQGGSDTQYF. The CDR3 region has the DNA TGTGCCAGCAGCCCCCGGCAGGGGGGATCAGATACGCAGTATTTT.

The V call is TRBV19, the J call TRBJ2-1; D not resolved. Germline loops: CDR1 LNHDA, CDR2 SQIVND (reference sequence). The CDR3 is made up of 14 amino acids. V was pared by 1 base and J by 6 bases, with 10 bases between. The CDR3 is CASSIGPRSNEQFF. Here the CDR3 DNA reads TGTGCCAGTAGTATAGGGCCTAGGAGCAATGAGCAGTTCTTC.

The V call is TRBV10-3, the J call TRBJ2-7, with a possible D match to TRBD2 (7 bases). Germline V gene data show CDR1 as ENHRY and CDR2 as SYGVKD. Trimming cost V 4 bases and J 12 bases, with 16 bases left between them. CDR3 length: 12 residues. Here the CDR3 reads CAISGGGSRRYF. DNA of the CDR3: TGTGCCATCAGTGGGGGGGGCTCGAGGCGGTACTTC.

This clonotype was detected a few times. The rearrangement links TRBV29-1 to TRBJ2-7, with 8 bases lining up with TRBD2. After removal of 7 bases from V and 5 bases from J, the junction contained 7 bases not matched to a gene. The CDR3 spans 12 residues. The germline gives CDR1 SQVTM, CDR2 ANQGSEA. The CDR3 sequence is CSGRGGYDEQYF. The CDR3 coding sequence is TGCAGCGGTCGGGGGGGGTACGACGAGCAGTACTTC.

The CDR3 loop is CSVGMRGEAFF. The CDR3 nucleotides are TGCAGCGTTGGTATGAGGGGCGAAGCTTTCTTT. The chain combines TRBV29-1 with TRBJ1-1, with TRBD1 as a possible D gene (5 bases). The germline gives CDR1 SQVTM, CDR2 ANQGSEA. The CDR3 length is 11 residues. V lost 4 bases, J lost 8 bases, and 11 bases lay in between.

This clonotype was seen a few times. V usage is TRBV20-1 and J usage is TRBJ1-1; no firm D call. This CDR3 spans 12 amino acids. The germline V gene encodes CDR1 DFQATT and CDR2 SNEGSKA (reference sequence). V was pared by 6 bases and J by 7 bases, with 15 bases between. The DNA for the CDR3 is TGCAGTGCGAGCCGGGCCGACCTTGAAGCTTTCTTT. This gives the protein CSASRADLEAFF.